The T cell receptor beta chain described here comes from a study of blood T cells in healthy people across ages. The CDR3 length is 12 residues. The V and J ends lost 3 bases and 9 bases respectively, with 9 bases between them. Per the germline V gene, CDR1 is SGHAT and CDR2 is FQNNGV. It was with a sample-barcoded 5' primer and a J-beta primer mix that a second PCR of roughly 7 to 12 cycles was run. In TCRdb, the 5' RACE reads were re-called with MiXCR into one record per CDR3 protein. The repertoire holds about 1.6 million distinct CDR3 sequences, with approximately 32% as singletons. The source is a woman in her 30s in good health. The rearrangement links TRBV11-2 to TRBJ2-1; D unresolved. Sequencing was done on a sample of blood. CDR3 in amino acids: CASSFRLGEQFF. The CDR3 DNA follows: TGTGCCAGCAGCTTCAGACTGGGTGAGCAGTTCTTC.